The clone carrying this T cell receptor (beta chain) was picked up a small number of times. PCR involved 60 Vbeta and 13 Jbeta primers. Per the study methods: Later analysis identified 65 million to 80 million unique TCR beta chains, about 10 million shared. The table came from immunoSEQ multiplex PCR; TCRdb's copy has only in-frame clones and leaves some out. V, J and clone size are those of that table, while D and trimming were read from the DNA. Of about 130,000 clones in the sample, 80% to 85% were seen once. CDR3 length: 16 residues. Trimming left V 0 bases short and J 8 bases short, with 19 bases between. Germline loops: CDR1 LNHNV, CDR2 YYDKDF (reference sequence). This sample is drawn from a study of cytomegalovirus exposure and HLA in healthy donors.

The clonotype originates from a man in his late teens or twenties in good health and CMV-seronegative. Sequenced input: PBMCs. The V and J genes are TRBV15 and TRBJ1-2, with D maybe TRBD1 (5 bases). The chain's CDR3 is CATSRDRAGGRGGYTF. The CDR3 nucleotides are TGTGCCACCAGCAGAGATCGGGCGGGAGGCCGGGGCGGCTACACCTTC.